This T cell receptor beta chain was obtained from a study of cytomegalovirus exposure and HLA in healthy donors (dated by TCRdb to 2015 to 2018). About the study as a whole: An earlier analysis of several hundred of the donors reported 276 Gb of sequence data and roughly 110 million unique TCR beta sequences from about 200 million T cells. Approximately 300 gigabases of sequencing data and 91 million or so unique TCR sequences made up an early release that covered approximately 650 HLA-typed donors. Of the 300 to 400 genotyped donors, about 84% fell in the genetic ancestry cluster associated with self-reported Caucasian donors. The study aimed to test whether signatures of past pathogen exposure could be identified by cataloging public T cell receptors. The study profiled the T cell repertoires of about 720 subjects by immunosequencing and related them to cytomegalovirus serostatus. In addition to the first cohort of several hundred subjects, a separate validation cohort of approximately 120 different subjects was used. To predict cytomegalovirus infection status, the study brought together high-throughput TCR immunosequencing, statistical association of individual TCRs with disease status, and machine learning. A later analysis re-analyzed previously published TCR beta repertoires from 550 to 700 donors and added high-resolution HLA genotyping to study TCR occurrence patterns. The later analysis used no new phenotypic data to find candidate immune exposures, relying instead on TCR beta sequences and their occurrence across donors. An earlier analysis of 587 of the donors used high-throughput TCR beta sequencing to judge whether each TCR beta V gene segment behaved as functional or pseudogenic. Donor age, sex, ethnicity and CMV serostatus were compiled alongside the repertoire data. A later genetic analysis took genome-wide SNP genotypes for about 55% of the roughly 700 donors and used that subset as a discovery cohort. All discovery cohort repertoires had been generated using a single sequencing platform. HLA typing covered class I and class II loci at four-digit resolution. Typing coverage differed by locus: A, B, C, DRB1 and DQB1 were typed in about 620-640 donors, DQA1 in roughly 510, DPA1 in approximately 610, and DPB1 in approximately 450. Several DR-DQ haplotypes were treated as single units for association and clustering because of strong linkage in the cohort. Among a few hundred genotyped donors of the cohort, an average of approximately 250,000 unique TCR beta nucleotide sequences were sequenced per donor, roughly a sixth of them non-productive.

In the case of this clone: The antigen it binds to is not known. No much larger clonotype is one base removed from it; base qualities were not supplied.

The cohort was made up of about 670 healthy bone marrow donors. All cohort members were sampled while nominally healthy, although unrecorded immune exposures were likely present. The donor was CMV seronegative and belonged to the group of roughly 330 seronegative cohort members. A peripheral blood sample was provided by each donor, and peripheral blood mononuclear cells were used for TCR beta sequencing. Genomic DNA was extracted from the blood cell samples with the Qiagen DNeasy Blood Extraction Kit. The investigation overall reported the following: A group of highly shared sequence variants was considered likely to be a technical artifact of the sequencing pipeline. HLA typing was unavailable for some donors at each locus, so association tests used only the typed subset. Strong co-occurrence of HLA alleles, especially DR and DQ, made assigning TCR associations to individual alleles difficult. Linkage disequilibrium might explain the correlated functional status among segregating V segments, but an unknown experimental factor could not be ruled out. According to the authors, the approach could potentially be generalized to other disease states and immunological phenotypes. In a later analysis, HLA-associated TCR beta chains showed more clonal expansion and lower generation probabilities than non-associated chains that were equally common. A later genetic analysis reported fewer N-insertions in productive TCRs among donors in an Asian-associated ancestry cluster than the roughly 700-donor mean. The study gave a list of over 150 TCR beta chains associated with cytomegalovirus. Three of the identified cytomegalovirus-associated TCR beta chains were confirmed in vitro to be specific for cytomegalovirus antigens. The earlier analysis of fewer than 750 of the donors excluded 15 to 20 rarely observed V segments, including chromosome 9 orphons, because counts were too low. In both the original and validation cohorts, the classifier was reported to diagnose cytomegalovirus status with high specificity and sensitivity. Sequencing depth was assumed to be roughly uniform across donors in the presence/absence analyses, though that assumption may not hold. V-gene and J-gene trimming of TCR beta chains was associated with a missense DCLRE1C variant in a later genetic analysis, and the association was replicated in an independent cohort. A further reported finding was that TCR beta sequences accurately predicted the HLA-A and HLA-B alleles for most subjects in the first cohort. According to a later analysis, most CMV-associated TCR beta chains appeared to be HLA-restricted, and the HLA associations seemed to be driven largely by CMV exposure. For the cohort, immune exposure information was limited to CMV serostatus. A later analysis reported that several top co-occurrence clusters appeared linked to parvovirus B19, influenza, CMV and Epstein-Barr virus. The 87-base-pair reads could not distinguish some IMGT-functional V segments, including TRBV6-2 and TRBV6-3, so those segments were excluded. In an earlier analysis of around 600 of the donors, most TCR beta V segments were observed in productive rearrangements about 87% or about 30% of the time, broadly matching IMGT annotations. Across donors, most TCR sequences were observed very rarely, whereas some public TCRs were present in many individuals. In a later analysis, around 15,000 TCR beta sequences were associated with specific HLA alleles at a false discovery rate of 0.05. Only TCR beta chains were sequenced in this cohort, and the absence of alpha or paired-chain data limited detectable features. A later analysis found that TCR association rates varied across HLA loci, with DRB1 alleles showing the most associated TCRs and HLA-C alleles the fewest.

The germline V gene encodes CDR1 SGDLS and CDR2 YYNGEE. The CDR3, cysteine through phenylalanine, is 15 amino acids long. Only the CDR3 DNA stays, 45 bases, in frame from base 1. V is pruned by 0 bases and J by 4 bases, leaving 4 bases of the junction without a gene match. The library was generated by the immunoSEQ multiplex PCR assay. For the multiplex PCR, a mixture combining 60 forward primers for TCR Vbeta segments and 13 reverse primers for TCR Jbeta segments was used. The CDR3 region of rearranged TCR beta genes was amplified from genomic DNA with a multiplex PCR assay. The amplified TCR beta libraries were sequenced on the Illumina HiSeq System as 87-base-pair reads. The authors' pipeline ran thus. A later analysis tallied about 77 million unique TCR beta chains across the 640 or so repertoires, and approximately 12 million of those chains were shared by two or more donors. To remove PCR and sequencing errors, raw reads were error-corrected and collapsed into unique sequences using a nearest-neighbor algorithm that merged closely related sequences. To assign V, D and J gene segments, CDR3 sequences were aligned to IMGT reference sequences. Each retained sequence needed at least a six-nucleotide match to both a V gene segment and a J gene segment. A rearrangement counted as productive if the CDR3 had no stop codons and remained in frame with V and J, and every other rearrangement counted as non-productive. Following IMGT convention, CDR3 was defined as the stretch from the second conserved V-encoded cysteine up to the conserved J-encoded phenylalanine. Sequences without an unambiguous match to a single V gene segment were excluded from the earlier analysis of approximately 600 of the donors. An earlier analysis of 587 of the donors called V segments functional above 56.7% productive rearrangements and segregating when the between-donor standard deviation exceeded 5%. A statistical classification framework was built to diagnose cytomegalovirus status from the catalog of TCR beta chain sequences. V and J gene assignment, in a later analysis, came from comparing TCR nucleotide sequences with IMGT/GENE-DB human TR gene sequences. A later analysis assigned CDR3 sequences and most-parsimonious VDJ recombination scenarios with the TCRdist pipeline. A later analysis defined each TCR beta chain by its CDR3 amino acid sequence plus V-gene family, and excluded reads lacking a unique V-gene family. As a way to deal with suspected cross-contamination and a sequencing artifact, a later analysis dropped 592 nucleotide sequences that were highly shared and had low generation probability. For each public chain, a later analysis derived a clonal expansion index from normalized ranks of inferred template counts within each repertoire. Generation probabilities in a later analysis came from a VDJ recombination model fitted to out-of-frame rearrangements, and those results were checked against IGoR. Hypergeometric tests were used in a later analysis to score TCR-TCR, TCR-HLA and TCR-CMV co-occurrence, with a repertoire-size bias correction applied to the TCR pairs. A later analysis estimated false discovery rates by permuting HLA or CMV assignments 20 times. In a later analysis, co-occurring TCRs were grouped using DBSCAN, and TCRdist sequence similarity was added for clustering within HLA-allele-positive subsets. Co-occurrence clustering excluded repertoires with fewer than 30,000 or more than 120,000 public chains, plus five with anomalous nucleotide sharing. TCRdb re-hosts the immuneACCESS table, in-frame sequences only. Its copies lack some clones; in the studies checked, an unresolved V gene accounts for under half of them, and the cause for the rest is not known. The V and J calls and the clone size are those of that table, but D and trimming were determined from the DNA. Across this sample there are some 170,000 clones, with 70% to 80% seen only once. Clones ranked in the top ten supply roughly 1% of the sample.

Sequenced: PBMCs. The chain is assembled from TRBV9 and TRBJ1-3, and 7 bases in between align with TRBD1. This sequence originates from a woman aged 40 to 50 in good health and CMV-seronegative. The DNA is TGTGCCAGCAGCGTAGAGGGGGCAAAAGGAAACACCATATATTTT. Translated, it reads CASSVEGAKGNTIYF.